This T cell receptor beta chain was identified during a study of breast tumors, draining lymph nodes, adjacent tissues. Study-wide results and caveats: Tumor repertoires ranked between lymph nodes and nontumor tissue in diversity, with V and J gene preferences. Tumor T cell lymph node origin was a supported hypothesis, not proven. The data were judged consistent with most tumor T cells coming from lymph node and expanding in tumor. Compared with basal-like, luminal-like tumors shared significantly more repertoire with nontumor tissue.

At least ten counts were recorded for this clonotype. No antigen is known for it. TCRdb re-called the multiplex PCR reads through MiXCR, storing one row per CDR3 protein. The sample consists of about 140,000 distinct CDR3 sequences, approximately 32% of them appearing once. The CDR3 sequence is 15 residues long. Per the germline V gene, CDR1 is MGHRA and CDR2 is YSYEKL. Between the trimmed V and J ends, which lost 3 bases and 0 bases, there was a span of 11 bases. The lymph nodes were axillary draining lymph nodes from breast cancer patients. Sample: axillary lymph node tissue. The rearrangement links TRBV4-1 to TRBJ1-2; no firm D call. The TCR was taken from a female donor with breast cancer. Some clones in this sample may be carry-over from other donors' samples. CDR3 sequence: CASSHGPRANYGYTF. Written as DNA, the CDR3 is TGCGCCAGCAGCCACGGTCCGCGGGCTAACTATGGCTACACCTTC.